The 24 T cell receptor beta chains in this list originate from one sample, sequenced in a study of T cell responses to AZD1222 COVID-19 vaccine. The data were produced by immunoSEQ multiplex PCR, yet TCRdb's version contains in-frame clones alone and is incomplete. The sample lists around 160,000 clones; around 86% were seen once. The sample here was peripheral blood, taken on day 0 of MenACWY control vaccination. Receptor source: an adult in good health.

CDR3 sequence (DNA): TGTGCCAGCAGCCCGAGGGCCGGGACTATCTCCTACAATGAGCAGTTCTTC. The encoded protein is CASSPRAGTISYNEQFF. This chain joins TRBV9 and TRBJ2-1; 7 nucleotides match TRBD2. Germline assignment: CDR1 SGDLS and CDR2 YYNGEE. CDR3 size: 17 residues. Trimming cost V 4 bases and J 0 bases; bases outside gene matches: 10.

This chain links TRBV6-5 with TRBJ2-7; perhaps D is TRBD1 or TRBD2 (5 bases each). The CDR3 totals 14 residues. The germline CDR1 and CDR2 sequences are MNHEY and SVGAGI. V gave up 5 bases and J gave up 3 bases, with 14 bases separating them. CDR3 sequence: CASSRDLWNYEQYF. The CDR3 region has the DNA TGTGCCAGCAGTAGGGACCTGTGGAACTACGAGCAGTACTTC.

The chain joins TRBV4-2 to TRBJ1-3; 7 bases agree with TRBD1. Germline V gene data show CDR1 as LGHNA and CDR2 as YNFKEQ. Trimming cost V 4 bases and J 2 bases; bases outside gene matches: 17. There are 19 residues in the CDR3. CDR3 bases: TGTGCCAGCAGCCCGCAATTTGACAGGGCGCCAAAAACTGGAAACACCATATATTTT. Translated: CASSPQFDRAPKTGNTIYF.

This chain connects TRBV5-1 to TRBJ1-1, with a possible D match to TRBD1 (5 bases). V lost 6 bases, J lost 4 bases, and 19 bases lay in between. There are 15 residues in the CDR3. Germline loops: CDR1 SGHRS, CDR2 YFSETQ. The CDR3 sequence is CASTIQGAGSTEAFF. CDR3 bases: TGCGCCAGCACCATTCAAGGGGCGGGGAGCACTGAAGCTTTCTTT.

V and J are TRBV5-4 and TRBJ1-2, with D possibly being TRBD1 (6 bases). V shed 0 bases and J shed 0 bases, with 18 bases lying between them. Germline V gene data show CDR1 as SGHNT and CDR2 as YYREEE (reference sequence). The CDR3 has 18 amino acids. CDR3 bases: TGTGCCAGCAGCTTGGATGGCCAGGGGAGGTTTTCTAACTATGGCTACACCTTC. Translating gives CASSLDGQGRFSNYGYTF.

This chain links TRBV12-3 or TRBV12-4 with TRBJ2-7; TRBD1 matches 7 bases. The J segment lost 3 bases and the V segment lost 5 bases, leaving 4 bases of the junction unmatched. The CDR3 sequence is 13 residues long. For the CDR3, the DNA is TGTGCCAGCAGTGACAGACAGGGCTACGAGCAGTACTTC. Translation: CASSDRQGYEQYF.

J is TRBJ1-5 and V is TRBV28; no clear D. Trimming took off 2 bases at V and 7 bases at J, with 12 bases between the two ends. The CDR3 loop spans 14 amino acids. Germline values: CDR1 MDHEN, CDR2 SYDVKM. Here the CDR3 DNA reads TGTGCCAGCAGTTTAGGATTGGGGTTACAGCCCCAGCATTTT. This encodes CASSLGLGLQPQHF.

This clone occurred a few times. This chain uses TRBV3-1 (or the pseudogene TRBV3-2) with TRBJ2-5; D is possibly TRBD1 (5 bases). CDR1 and CDR2 from the germline V gene are LGHDT and YNNKEL (reference sequence). The CDR3 is 15 residues long. V lost 4 bases and J lost 0, with 12 bases in between. In DNA form, the CDR3 reads TGTGCCAGCAGCCTAGGTCCAGGGAACCAAGAGACCCAGTACTTC. Translation: CASSLGPGNQETQYF.

This clone was counted once. CDR3 nucleotide sequence: TGTGCCAGCAGTGTAGGGGGGAGGTATAATTCACCCCTCCACTTT. This sequence encodes CASSVGGRYNSPLHF. The genes are TRBV2 and TRBJ1-6; tentatively, D is TRBD1 (6 bases). V shed 4 bases and J shed 4 bases, with 11 bases lying between them. The CDR3 is 15 residues long. Per the germline V gene, CDR1 is SNHLY and CDR2 is FYNNEI.

The V and J genes are TRBV6-2 or TRBV6-3 and TRBJ1-1, with unresolved D. The V gene lost 3 bases and the J gene lost 1 base, with 9 bases spanning the gap. This CDR3 spans 14 amino acids. CDR1 MNHEY and CDR2 SVGEGT come from the germline V gene. Here the CDR3 DNA reads TGTGCCAGCAGTTATCCCTCGGAGAACACTGAAGCTTTCTTT. This encodes CASSYPSENTEAFF.

V usage is TRBV7-9 and J usage is TRBJ1-2; no firm D call. V lost 2 bases, J lost 12 bases, and 13 bases lay in between. The CDR3 covers 12 residues. Germline CDR1 SEHNR, CDR2 FQNEAQ (reference sequence). The CDR3 DNA follows: TGTGCCAGCAGCTTATTACCTCGATTCAACACCTTC. Translating it yields CASSLLPRFNTF.

The table lists this clone with a count of one. V usage is TRBV28 and J usage is TRBJ1-3; no clear D gene. CDR3 length equals 15 residues. CDR1 is MDHEN and CDR2 is SYDVKM in the germline V gene. The V gene lost 7 bases and the J gene lost 0 bases, with 13 bases spanning the gap. The CDR3 protein is CASIPSQGSGNTIYF. Written as DNA, the CDR3 is TGTGCCAGCATCCCTTCCCAAGGCTCTGGAAACACCATATATTTT.

CDR3 DNA sequence: TGTGCCAGCAGCTTCACGGGAGAGGGTTACGAGCAGTACTTC. This sequence encodes CASSFTGEGYEQYF. The chain recombines TRBV7-6 with TRBJ2-7; the D gene is possibly TRBD2 (6 bases). CDR1 and CDR2 (germline): SGHVS, FNYEAQ. CDR3 length equals 14 residues. V was trimmed by 3 bases and J by 4 bases, leaving 13 bases between them.

This chain uses TRBV5-1 with TRBJ1-1; TRBD1 is a possible D gene (5 bases). The CDR3 has 15 amino acids. Germline CDR1 is SGHRS and CDR2 is YFSETQ. V shed 3 bases and J shed 1 base, with 13 bases lying between them. The CDR3 sequence: CASSSGPTTNTEAFF. CDR3 bases: TGCGCCAGCAGCTCGGGACCGACTACGAACACTGAAGCTTTCTTT.

V is TRBV6-4 and J is TRBJ1-1, with a possible D match to TRBD1 (5 bases). Trimming pared 5 bases from V and 1 base from J, leaving 8 bases between. Germline V gene lookup returns CDR1 MRHNA and CDR2 SNTAGT. The CDR3 is made up of 13 amino acids. The CDR3: CASSTGPNTEAFF. The DNA for the CDR3 is TGTGCCAGCAGTACGGGACCGAACACTGAAGCTTTCTTT.

The rearrangement uses TRBV6-5 and TRBJ1-2, with 8 bases fitting TRBD1. Germline CDR1 reads MNHEY; CDR2 reads SVGAGI. The CDR3 length is 15 residues. V gave up 4 bases and J gave up 8 bases; unmatched junction bases: 12. CDR3 protein: CASSLGQDKSNGYTF. For the CDR3, the DNA is TGTGCCAGCAGTTTGGGACAGGATAAGAGTAACGGCTACACCTTC.

The J gene is TRBJ2-7, the V gene TRBV6-5; TRBD2 agrees at 7 bases. CDR1 is MNHEY, CDR2 SVGAGI, per germline. Unmatched junction bases numbered 12, after V lost 9 bases and J lost 13 bases. The CDR3 totals 11 residues. CDR3 in DNA: TGTGCCAGTTGGGGGAGGGAGAGGGACTACTTC. Translated: CASWGRERDYF.

The chain combines TRBV6-5 with TRBJ1-5, with TRBD1 matching over 11 bases. The CDR3 has 15 amino acids. J gave up 6 bases and V 6 bases, and 7 bases lay outside the gene matches. Per germline, CDR1 MNHEY and CDR2 SVGAGI. CDR3 residues: CASSGQGAISQPQHF. Written as DNA, the CDR3 is TGTGCCAGCAGCGGACAGGGGGCGATAAGTCAGCCCCAGCATTTT.

The chain is built from TRBV12-3 or TRBV12-4 and TRBJ2-7; 7 nucleotides align to TRBD1. With 5 bases clipped from V and 3 bases from J, the junction kept 4 bases outside the gene matches. The CDR3 sequence is 13 residues long. The CDR3 sequence is CASSGGTDYEQYF. The DNA of the CDR3 is TGTGCCAGCAGTGGTGGGACAGACTACGAGCAGTACTTC.

This chain joins TRBV11-3 and TRBJ1-6; TRBD1 agrees at 7 bases. The germline gives CDR1 SGHNT, CDR2 YENEEA. This CDR3 comprises 14 residues. The V segment lost 5 bases and the J segment 7 bases; nucleotides outside the gene matches: 5. This CDR3 is CASSVGQANSPLHF. As DNA, the CDR3 is TGTGCCAGCAGCGTCGGACAGGCCAATTCACCCCTCCACTTT.

In its sample, this clone was seen a few times. J is TRBJ1-6 and V is TRBV6-5, with 7 bases matching TRBD1. The CDR3 totals 16 residues. Germline V gene sequence: CDR1 MNHEY, CDR2 SVGAGI. V trimming: 2 bases; J trimming: 8 bases; junction bases outside the gene matches: 9. The CDR3 region has the DNA TGTGCCAGCAGTTACCTGTCCGACAGGGATGATTCACCCCTCCACTTT. Protein: CASSYLSDRDDSPLHF.

The chain carries TRBV20-1 and TRBJ1-1; D is uncertain. CDR1 DFQATT and CDR2 SNEGSKA come from the germline V gene (reference sequence). This CDR3 has 12 amino acids. Trimming pared 3 bases from V and 4 bases from J, leaving 9 bases between. The CDR3 region has the DNA TGCAGTGCTAGTGTCGCGGGCACTGAAGCTTTCTTT. It codes for CSASVAGTEAFF.

The rearrangement links TRBV7-8 to TRBJ1-2; D unresolved. The CDR3 loop spans 12 amino acids. Germline CDR1 is SGHVS and CDR2 is FQNEAQ. The V and J ends lost 5 bases and 1 base respectively, with 5 bases between them. The CDR3 sequence is CASSRNNYGYTF. The CDR3 nucleotides read TGTGCCAGCAGCCGGAATAACTATGGCTACACCTTC.

This clone showed up many times. The chain employs TRBV16 and TRBJ2-7; D tentatively reads TRBD1 or TRBD2 (5 bases each). Deletions cut 2 bases from V and 4 bases from J, with 18 bases between. The CDR3 is 16 amino acids. Germline loops: CDR1 KGHSY, CDR2 FQNENV. The CDR3 DNA is TGTGCCAGCAGCCAACCATTACGGGACCTACTTTACGAGCAGTACGTC. Its protein is CASSQPLRDLLYEQYV.